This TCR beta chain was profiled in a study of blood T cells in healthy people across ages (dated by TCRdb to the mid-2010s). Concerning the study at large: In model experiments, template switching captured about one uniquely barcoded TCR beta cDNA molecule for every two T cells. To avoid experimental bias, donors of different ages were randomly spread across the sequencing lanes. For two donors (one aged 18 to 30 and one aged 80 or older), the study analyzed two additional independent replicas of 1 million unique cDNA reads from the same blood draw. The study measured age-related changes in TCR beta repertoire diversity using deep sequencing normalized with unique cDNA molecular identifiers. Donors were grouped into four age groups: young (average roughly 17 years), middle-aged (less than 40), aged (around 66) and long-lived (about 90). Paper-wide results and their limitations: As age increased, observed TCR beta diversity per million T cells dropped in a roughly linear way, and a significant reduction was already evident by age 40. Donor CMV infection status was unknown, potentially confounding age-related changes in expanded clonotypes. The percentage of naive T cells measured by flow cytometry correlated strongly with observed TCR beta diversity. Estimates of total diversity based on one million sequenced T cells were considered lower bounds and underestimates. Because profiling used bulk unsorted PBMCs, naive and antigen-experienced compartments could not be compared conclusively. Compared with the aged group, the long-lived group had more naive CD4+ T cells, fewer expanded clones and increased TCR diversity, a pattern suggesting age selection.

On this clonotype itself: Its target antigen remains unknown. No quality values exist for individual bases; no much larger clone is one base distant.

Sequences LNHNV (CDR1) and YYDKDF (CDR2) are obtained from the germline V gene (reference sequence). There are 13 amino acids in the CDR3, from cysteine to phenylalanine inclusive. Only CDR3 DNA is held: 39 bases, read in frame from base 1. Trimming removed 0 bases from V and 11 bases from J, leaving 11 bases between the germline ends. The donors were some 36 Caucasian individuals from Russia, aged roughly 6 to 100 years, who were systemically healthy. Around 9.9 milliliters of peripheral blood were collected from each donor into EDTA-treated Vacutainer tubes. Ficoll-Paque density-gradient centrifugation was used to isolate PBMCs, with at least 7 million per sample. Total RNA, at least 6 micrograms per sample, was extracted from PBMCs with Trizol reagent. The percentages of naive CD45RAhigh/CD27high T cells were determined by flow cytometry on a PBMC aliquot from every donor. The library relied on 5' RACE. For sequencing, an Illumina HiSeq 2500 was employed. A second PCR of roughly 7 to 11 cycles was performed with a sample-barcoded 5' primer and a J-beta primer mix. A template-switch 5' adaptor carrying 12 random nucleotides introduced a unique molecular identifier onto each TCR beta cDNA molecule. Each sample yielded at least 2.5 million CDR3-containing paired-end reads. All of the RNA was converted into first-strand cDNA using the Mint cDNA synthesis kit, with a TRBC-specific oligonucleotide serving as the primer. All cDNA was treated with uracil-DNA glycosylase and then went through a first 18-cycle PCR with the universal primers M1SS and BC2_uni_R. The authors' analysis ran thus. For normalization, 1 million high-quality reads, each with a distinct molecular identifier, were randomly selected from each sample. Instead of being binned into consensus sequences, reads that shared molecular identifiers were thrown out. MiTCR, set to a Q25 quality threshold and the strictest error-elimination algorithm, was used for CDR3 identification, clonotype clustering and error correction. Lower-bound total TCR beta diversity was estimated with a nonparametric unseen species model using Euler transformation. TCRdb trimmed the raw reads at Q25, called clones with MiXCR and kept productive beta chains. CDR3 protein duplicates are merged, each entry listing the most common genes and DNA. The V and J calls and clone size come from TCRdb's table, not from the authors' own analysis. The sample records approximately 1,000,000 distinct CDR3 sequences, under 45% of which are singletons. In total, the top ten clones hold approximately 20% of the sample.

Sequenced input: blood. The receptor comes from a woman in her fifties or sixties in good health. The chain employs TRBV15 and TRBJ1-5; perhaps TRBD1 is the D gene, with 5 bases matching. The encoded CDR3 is CATSRDRVRAQHF. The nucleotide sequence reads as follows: TGTGCCACCAGCAGAGATCGGGTCAGGGCCCAGCATTTT.